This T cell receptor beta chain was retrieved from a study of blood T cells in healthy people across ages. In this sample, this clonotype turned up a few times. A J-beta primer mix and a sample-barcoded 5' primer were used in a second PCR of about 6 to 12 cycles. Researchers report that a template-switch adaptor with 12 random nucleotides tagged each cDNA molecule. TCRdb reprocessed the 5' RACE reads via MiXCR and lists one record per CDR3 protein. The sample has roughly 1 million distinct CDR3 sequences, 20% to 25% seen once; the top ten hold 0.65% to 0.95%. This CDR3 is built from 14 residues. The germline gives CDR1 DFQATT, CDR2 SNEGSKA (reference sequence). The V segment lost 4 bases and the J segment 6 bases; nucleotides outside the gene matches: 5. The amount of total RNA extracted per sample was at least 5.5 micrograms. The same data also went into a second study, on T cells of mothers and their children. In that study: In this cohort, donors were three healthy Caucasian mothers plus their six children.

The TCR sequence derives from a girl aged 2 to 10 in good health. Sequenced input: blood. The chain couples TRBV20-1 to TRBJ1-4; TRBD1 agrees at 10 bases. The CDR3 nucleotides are TGCAGTGCTACCGCCGGGACAGGGGATGAAAAACTGTTTTTT. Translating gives CSATAGTGDEKLFF.